The 12 T cell receptor beta chains listed next were all sequenced from one sample in a study of PD-1 blockade in classical Hodgkin lymphoma. The table came from immunoSEQ multiplex PCR; TCRdb's copy has only in-frame clones and leaves some out. The sample holds fewer than 20,000 clones, 84% seen once. All patients experienced relapse after autologous stem cell transplantation, and brentuximab vedotin exposure was variable. Source: peripheral blood mononuclear cells (PBMCs), taken at baseline. Every receptor here comes from a human donor with classical Hodgkin lymphoma.

This clone counts as large. The chain recombines TRBV27 with TRBJ2-2; D call uncertain. Germline loops: CDR1 MNHEY, CDR2 SMNVEV (reference sequence). The CDR3 totals 13 residues. V gave up 5 bases and J gave up 4 bases, with 8 bases separating them. CDR3 region: CASSPEFTGELFF. Here the CDR3 DNA reads TGTGCCAGCAGTCCCGAATTCACCGGGGAGCTGTTTTTT.

This sequence joins TRBV16 and TRBJ1-6; D is unresolved. Germline CDR1 and CDR2: KGHSY and FQNENV. With 6 bases removed from V and 10 bases from J, the gap between germline ends came to 19 bases. This CDR3 has 15 residues. CDR3 in amino acids: CASSPRQRELSPLHF. CDR3 bases: TGTGCCAGCAGTCCAAGGCAGAGGGAGTTATCACCCCTCCACTTT.

The gene calls are TRBV7-6 and TRBJ1-1; 7 nucleotides match TRBD1. CDR1 is SGHVS, CDR2 FNYEAQ, per germline. This CDR3 region has 15 residues. With V trimmed by 5 bases and J by 0 bases, 6 bases remained unmatched. CDR3 DNA sequence: TGTGCCAGCAGCCCGTACAGGGGCTTGAACACTGAAGCTTTCTTT. Translated: CASSPYRGLNTEAFF.

This chain joins TRBV9 and TRBJ1-2; tentatively, D is TRBD1 (6 bases). CDR1 SGDLS and CDR2 YYNGEE come from the germline V gene. This CDR3 is built from 15 residues. V was clipped by 0 bases and J by 5 bases, with 14 bases between them. The CDR3 sequence: CASSVGGRGPYGYTF. As DNA, the CDR3 is TGTGCCAGCAGCGTAGGGGGCAGGGGACCATATGGCTACACCTTC.

The chain carries TRBV29-1 and TRBJ2-3, with 11 bases lining up with TRBD2. The germline V gene has CDR1 SQVTM and CDR2 ANQGSEA. The CDR3 is 15 amino acids. The ends lost 5 bases at V and 4 bases at J; junction bases unmatched: 8. CDR3 residues: CSVSRGLAASDTQYF. The CDR3 nucleotides are TGCAGCGTTTCGCGGGGACTAGCGGCGTCAGATACGCAGTATTTT.

This rearrangement joins TRBV29-1 to TRBJ2-7, with a tentative D call TRBD2 (6 bases). Germline loops: CDR1 SQVTM, CDR2 ANQGSEA. Trimming took 5 bases from V and 0 from J, leaving 14 bases between them. This CDR3 comprises 14 residues. The CDR3, as DNA: TGCAGCGTTTTTCCGTGGGGGGACTCCTACGAGCAGTACTTC. Encoded protein: CSVFPWGDSYEQYF.

This clone has a handful of counts. The chain employs TRBV7-8 and TRBJ2-7; D gene unclear. Germline V CDR1 and CDR2: SGHVS, FQNEAQ. V was trimmed by 1 base and J by 6 bases, leaving 4 bases between them. This CDR3 spans 11 amino acids. CDR3 coding DNA: TGTGCCAGCAGCTTAGTGAGCGAGCAGTACTTC. Protein product: CASSLVSEQYF.

This chain uses TRBV5-4 with TRBJ2-2; D gene ambiguous. Germline V CDR1 and CDR2: SGHNT, YYREEE (reference sequence). Trimming took off 0 bases at V and 4 bases at J, with 4 bases between the two ends. The CDR3 runs 13 residues. The CDR3 nucleotides read TGTGCCAGCAGCTTGGCTGGCACCGGGGAGCTGTTTTTT. It yields the protein CASSLAGTGELFF. Complete variable domain (other parts from reference TRBV5-4 and TRBJ2-2): ETGVTQSPTHLIKTRGQQVTLRCSSQSGHNTVSWYQQALGQGPQFIFQYYREEENGRGNFPPRFSGLQFPNYSSELNVNALELDDSALYLCASSLAGTGELFFGEGSRLTVL.

This sequence joins TRBV11-2 and TRBJ2-2; no definite D call. CDR1 and CDR2 from the germline V gene are SGHAT and FQNNGV. The length of the CDR3 is 12 residues. Trimming removed 8 bases at V and 1 base at J, with 5 bases between. CDR3 sequence reads: CASGENTGELFF. The CDR3 bases are TGTGCCAGCGGGGAGAACACCGGGGAGCTGTTTTTT.

This clone occurred a few times. This chain uses TRBV7-9 with TRBJ1-2, with D uncertain. The CDR3 totals 15 residues. Germline V CDR1 and CDR2: SEHNR, FQNEAQ (reference sequence). V shed 2 bases and J shed 4 bases, with 14 bases lying between them. CDR3 in amino acids: CASSLWSAGSYGYTF. CDR3 DNA: TGTGCCAGCAGCTTATGGTCTGCGGGTTCCTATGGCTACACCTTC. Using reference TRBV7-9 and TRBJ1-2 for the parts outside the CDR3, the full variable domain is DTGVSQNPRHKITKRGQNVTFRCDPISEHNRLYWYRQTLGQGPEFLTYFQNEAQLEKSRLLSDRFSAERPKGSFSTLEIQRTEQGDSAMYLCASSLWSAGSYGYTFGSGTRLTVV.

Points on this clone: A read error may account for a junction end that differs from germline. The chain is built from TRBV7-9 and TRBJ1-2, with D possibly being TRBD1 (5 bases). Germline assignment: CDR1 SEHNR and CDR2 FQNEAQ (reference sequence). This CDR3 has 11 amino acids. CDR3 in DNA: TGTGCCAGCAGCGCGGGACCGCCCATCCACTTC. It specifies CASSAGPPIHF.

The chain carries TRBV10-3 and TRBJ1-6, with D perhaps TRBD1 (5 bases). Germline V gene lookup returns CDR1 ENHRY and CDR2 SYGVKD. The CDR3 extends over 13 amino acids. Trimming stripped 7 bases from V and 9 bases from J, with 13 bases between. The CDR3 loop is CAITPGGFSPLHF. In nucleotides, the CDR3 is TGTGCCATCACCCCGGGGGGGTTTTCACCCCTCCACTTT.